The clone carrying this TCR beta chain was detected a few times. Its antigen remains unknown. Trimming took off 3 bases at V and 1 base at J, with 12 bases between the two ends. CDR1 SQVTM and CDR2 ANQGSEA come from the germline V gene. The CDR3 sequence is 14 residues long. This sample stems from a study of T-cell memory formation after mild COVID-19. Findings and caveats of the study: The finding that pre-infection memory included some responding clones suggested that cross-reactive memory joined. SARS-CoV-2 specificity of second-wave clones peaking day 37 was unconfirmed. The study found contracting CD4+ clones mainly in CM and EM and contracting CD8+ clones in EMRA. Whereas later expanders leaned CD4+, clones contracting day 15 to 85 showed a balanced CD4/CD8 makeup.

TCRdb re-called the 5' RACE reads through MiXCR, storing one row per CDR3 protein. The sample contains roughly 350,000 distinct CDR3 sequences, 25% to 30% of which appear only once. Sequenced sample: PBMCs or a T cell subset sorted from them (not recorded which). The chain joins TRBV29-1 to TRBJ2-5; possible D gene TRBD1, 5 bases. This sequence was found in an adult woman who had mild COVID-19 (a few samples of this study predate the infection). Cell type and time point are not known. This CDR3 reads CSVEPGHTQETQYF. The CDR3, as DNA: TGCAGCGTTGAGCCCGGACATACCCAAGAGACCCAGTACTTC.